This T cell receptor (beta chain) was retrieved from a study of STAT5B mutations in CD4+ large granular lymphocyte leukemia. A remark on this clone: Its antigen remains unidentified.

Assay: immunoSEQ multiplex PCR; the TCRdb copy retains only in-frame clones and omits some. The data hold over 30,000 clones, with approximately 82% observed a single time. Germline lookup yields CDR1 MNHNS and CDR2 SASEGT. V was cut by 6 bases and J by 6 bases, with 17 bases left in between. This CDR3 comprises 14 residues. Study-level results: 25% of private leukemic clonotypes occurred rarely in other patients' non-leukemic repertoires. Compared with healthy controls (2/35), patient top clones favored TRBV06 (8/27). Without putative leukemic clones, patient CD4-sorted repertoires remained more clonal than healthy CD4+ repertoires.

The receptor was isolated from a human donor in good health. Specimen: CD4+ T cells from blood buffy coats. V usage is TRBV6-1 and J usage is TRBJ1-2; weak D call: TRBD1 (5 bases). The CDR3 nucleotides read TGTGCCAGCAGCCCCAGGAAGGGGCAGGATGGCTACACCTTC. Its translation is CASSPRKGQDGYTF.